This T cell receptor beta chain appears in the sequencing data of a study of CD8 T cells in ankylosing spondylitis (TCRdb year 2017). Background on the whole study: The study profiled T cell receptor beta repertoires in healthy donors and ankylosing spondylitis patients to find disease-linked TCR variants. The full study cohort comprised around 23 ankylosing spondylitis patients and approximately 100 healthy donors. Peripheral blood was sampled, and synovial fluid was additionally collected from ankylosing spondylitis patients. General findings and caveats noted by the study authors: Some motif variants had previously been reported in the synovial fluid and blood of reactive arthritis patients, which suggests shared mechanisms of disease initiation. The disease-linked clones had a CD8+ phenotype and were found at relatively low frequencies in peripheral blood. A TCR beta motif of several highly homologous amino acid variants appeared characteristic of blood from ankylosing spondylitis patients. The disease-linked clones were reported as significantly enriched in matched synovial fluid samples from ankylosing spondylitis patients.

Its CDR3 holds 16 amino acids, cysteine through phenylalanine. The retained sequence is limited to the CDR3, 48 bases, with the frame set at the first base. CDR1 and CDR2 (MGHRA, YSYEKL) derive from the germline V gene. V drops 5 bases and J drops 0 bases, leaving 16 bases in between. Sequencing took place on an Illumina HiSeq 2500. Quantitative 5'-RACE with molecular barcodes was the method used to prepare the TCR beta libraries. Under the source paper's analysis protocol: Disease-linked TCR variants were identified with a new computational method built on a probabilistic model of VDJ rearrangement. The public reads were reanalyzed by TCRdb: fastp trimming at Q25, MiXCR alignment, in-frame beta chains only. Entries that share a CDR3 protein sequence are merged under the most common genes and DNA. V and J calls and clone size were set by TCRdb, not the authors. In all, the sample holds over 600,000 distinct CDR3 sequences, and 15% to 20% of those were seen once. Around 19% of the sample is in the top ten clones.

This clonotype was observed many times. The antigen this receptor binds is unknown. Base qualities were left out, and no much larger clone turns up one base away. The sequence came from a male donor with ankylosing spondylitis. In this chain, TRBV4-1 is recombined with TRBJ1-1; TRBD1 is possibly the D segment (5 matching bases). What was sequenced was blood, either unsorted or a sorted T cell fraction (not recorded which). The DNA sequence reads TGCGCCAGCAGCACTGGCGGGGGGAACATGAACACTGAAGCTTTCTTT. It translates as CASSTGGGNMNTEAFF.